This T cell receptor beta chain is from a study of blood T cell repertoires in COVID-19. Study-wide background: Acute and convalescent COVID-19 samples came from the United States, Italy and Spain.

Libraries were prepared by immunoSEQ multiplex PCR; TCRdb keeps only in-frame clonotypes and omits some of them. The repertoire consists of nearly 200,000 clones, with about 80% occurring once and the leading ten covering about 6.9%. There are 14 residues in the CDR3. In germline, CDR1 is SGHRS, CDR2 YFSETQ. V lost 6 bases, J lost 3 bases, and 3 bases stayed unmatched. What was sequenced was peripheral blood. The sequence derives from a human donor with acute or convalescent COVID-19. The donor label of this sample is uncertain. The chain links TRBV5-1 to TRBJ2-1; TRBD1 agrees at 10 bases. The CDR3 nucleotides are TGCGCCAGCAAAAGGACAGGGGGCTACAATGAGCAGTTCTTC. Its translation is CASKRTGGYNEQFF. Full variable domain (remainder filled in from reference TRBV5-1 and TRBJ2-1): KAGVTQTPRYLIKTRGQQVTLSCSPISGHRSVSWYQQTPGQGLQFLFEYFSETQRNKGNFPGRFSGRQFSNSRSEMNVSTLELGDSALYLCASKRTGGYNEQFFGPGTRLTVL.